Here is one T cell receptor beta chain with its context. Assay: immunoSEQ multiplex PCR; the TCRdb copy retains only in-frame clones and omits some. The repertoire has about 200,000 clones, approximately 87% of them found once; the top ten carry 0.75% to 0.9%. This sample is drawn from a study of blood T cell repertoires in COVID-19. Across the study: In each case, the material was cDNA or gDNA derived from T cells, B-cell-depleted T cells, or PBMCs.

This TCR derives from a woman in her sixties or seventies with acute or convalescent COVID-19. Material for sequencing was peripheral blood.

The chain's CDR3 is CASSKFPGAGANVLTF. As DNA, the CDR3 is TGTGCCAGTAGTAAGTTTCCAGGGGCTGGGGCCAACGTCCTGACTTTC. The V gene is TRBV19, the J gene TRBJ2-6; D might be TRBD1 (6 bases). The CDR3 is 16 residues long. The V gene lost 4 bases and the J gene lost 2 bases, with 12 bases spanning the gap. In germline, CDR1 is LNHDA, CDR2 SQIVND (reference sequence).